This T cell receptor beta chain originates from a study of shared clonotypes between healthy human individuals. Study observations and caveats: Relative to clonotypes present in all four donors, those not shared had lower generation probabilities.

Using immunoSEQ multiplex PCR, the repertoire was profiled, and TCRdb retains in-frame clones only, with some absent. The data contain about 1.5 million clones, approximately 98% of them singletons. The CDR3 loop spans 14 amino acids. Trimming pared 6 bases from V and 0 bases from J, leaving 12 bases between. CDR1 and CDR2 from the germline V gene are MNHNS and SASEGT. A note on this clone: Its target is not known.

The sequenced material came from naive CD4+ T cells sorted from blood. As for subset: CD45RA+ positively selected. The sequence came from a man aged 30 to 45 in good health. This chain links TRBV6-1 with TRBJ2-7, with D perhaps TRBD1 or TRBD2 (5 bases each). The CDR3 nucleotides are TGTGCCAGCAGAGGGGCGGGCAACTCCTACGAGCAGTACTTC. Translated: CASRGAGNSYEQYF.